The T cell receptor beta chain described here comes from a study of CD8 T cells in Susac syndrome (dated by TCRdb to between 2018 and 2021). Context from the whole study: The study used repertoire sequencing to test whether antigen drove CD8+ T cell activation and differentiation in Susac syndrome. Overall results and qualifications from the work: The number of individuals in the TCR sequencing and HLA analysis was acknowledged as relatively small.

This clonotype has a single count. It lacks a known antigen. No much larger clonotype is one base removed from it; base qualities were not supplied. A single read constitutes weak evidence. RNA was extracted with the RNeasy kit and 0.5 to 1 ug was reverse transcribed using random hexamers. The immunoSEQ multiplex PCR assay, covering 54 Vbeta and 13 Jbeta segments, was used to amplify TCR beta CDR3 regions. PCR amplification bias was corrected by using a synthetic template baseline for primer optimization and computational correction. Regarding the original processing steps: Reads were annotated to V, D and J genes according to IMGT and were analyzed with immunoSEQ Analyzer, with only productive sequences retained. Clonality was computed as one minus Shannon entropy normalized by log2 of the number of productive unique sequences. Public and private clones were assessed among the 100 most prevalent clones of each patient and control. Clones were defined as Susac-specific if absent from the healthy and MS cohorts, from 900 to 1,300 published viral clones and from other ImmuneACCESS disease sequences. TCRdb took the public reads, trimmed them with fastp at Q25, ran MiXCR for clone calling and kept in-frame beta chains. Identical CDR3 proteins give one entry, which carries the most common genes and DNA. The V and J calls reflect TCRdb's pipeline rather than the authors' work. This sample holds 200,000 to 250,000 distinct CDR3 sequences; 95% were observed only once. 0.085% to 0.1% of the sample is in the top ten clones.

Peripheral blood CD8+ and CD4+ T cells from healthy donors, Susac syndrome patients and multiple sclerosis patients were profiled using high-throughput TCR beta sequencing. Multiple sclerosis controls were treatment-naive patients with stable or active relapsing-remitting disease fulfilling revised McDonald criteria. Bulk CD8+ and CD4+ T cells were purified by magnetic negative isolation, whereas CD8+ TEMRA cells were enriched by FACS. Blood was drawn into EDTA tubes, processed within 24 hours, and PBMCs were isolated by density gradient centrifugation. PBMCs intended for TCR sequencing were cryopreserved in liquid nitrogen and were subsequently thawed in a 37 degrees C water bath. The sorted or isolated CD4+, CD8+ and CD8+ TEMRA cells had a purity of 90% or higher. The CDR3 spans 15 residues, from the cysteine through the phenylalanine. The kept DNA is CDR3 alone, 45 bases in frame from the first base. V is cut by 5 bases and J by 4 bases, and the space between the germline ends is 15 bases. The germline V gene yields SGHVS for CDR1 and FQNEAQ for CDR2.

The V and J genes are TRBV7-8 and TRBJ2-1; TRBD2 might be the D gene, on 6 matching bases. Sequences were obtained from CD4+ T cells from PBMCs. The receptor's source is a human donor with multiple sclerosis. The nucleotides are TGTGCCAGCAGCCACCGGGACTCCGCATACAATGAGCAGTTCTTC. This is translated as CASSHRDSAYNEQFF.